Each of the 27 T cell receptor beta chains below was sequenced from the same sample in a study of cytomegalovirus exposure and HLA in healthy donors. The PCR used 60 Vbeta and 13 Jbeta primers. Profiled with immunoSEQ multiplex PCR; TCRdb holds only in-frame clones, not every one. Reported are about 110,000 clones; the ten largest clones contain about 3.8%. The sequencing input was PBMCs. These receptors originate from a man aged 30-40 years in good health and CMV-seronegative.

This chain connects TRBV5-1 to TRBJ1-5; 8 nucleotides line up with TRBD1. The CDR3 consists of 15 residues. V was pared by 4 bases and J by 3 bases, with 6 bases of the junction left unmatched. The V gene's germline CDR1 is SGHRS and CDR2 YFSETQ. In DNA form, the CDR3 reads TGCGCCAGCAGCGAAGGGACAGGATACAATCAGCCCCAGCATTTT. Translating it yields CASSEGTGYNQPQHF.

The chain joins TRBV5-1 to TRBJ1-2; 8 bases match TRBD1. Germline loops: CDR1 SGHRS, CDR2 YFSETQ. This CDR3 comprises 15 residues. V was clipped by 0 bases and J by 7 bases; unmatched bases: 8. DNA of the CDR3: TGCGCCAGCAGCTTGGATTGGCAGGGGGCAGGTGGCTACACCTTC. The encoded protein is CASSLDWQGAGGYTF.

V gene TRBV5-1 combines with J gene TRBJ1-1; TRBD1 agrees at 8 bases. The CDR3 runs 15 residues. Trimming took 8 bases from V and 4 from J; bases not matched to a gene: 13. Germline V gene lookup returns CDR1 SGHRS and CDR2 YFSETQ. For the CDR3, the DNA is TGCGCCAGTTCGTACAGGGGGAATTCAGGCACTGAAGCTTTCTTT. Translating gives CASSYRGNSGTEAFF.

CDR3 coding DNA: TGTGCCAGCAGCAGGGGTTTATCGACTAATGAAAAACTGTTTTTT. Residues: CASSRGLSTNEKLFF. V usage is TRBV2 and J usage is TRBJ1-4; D perhaps matches TRBD1 (6 bases). The length of the CDR3 is 15 residues. Germline values: CDR1 SNHLY, CDR2 FYNNEI. V was shortened by 6 bases and J by 2 bases, with 13 bases between the two germline ends.

CDR3 bases: TGCGCCAGCAGCTTTCAGGGGAACTCTGGAAACACCATATATTTT. As protein: CASSFQGNSGNTIYF. This chain joins TRBV5-1 and TRBJ1-3; maybe TRBD1 (6 bases). Trimming pared 2 bases from V and 0 bases from J, leaving 9 bases between. CDR3 length: 15 amino acids. Per germline, CDR1 SGHRS and CDR2 YFSETQ. Full variable domain (outside the CDR3, taken from reference TRBV5-1 and TRBJ1-3): KAGVTQTPRYLIKTRGQQVTLSCSPISGHRSVSWYQQTPGQGLQFLFEYFSETQRNKGNFPGRFSGRQFSNSRSEMNVSTLELGDSALYLCASSFQGNSGNTIYFGEGSWLTVV.

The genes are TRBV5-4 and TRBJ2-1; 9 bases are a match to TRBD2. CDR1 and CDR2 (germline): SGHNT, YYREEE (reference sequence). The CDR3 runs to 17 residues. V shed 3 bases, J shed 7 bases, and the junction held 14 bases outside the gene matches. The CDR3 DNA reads TGTGCCAGCAGCTCTTCCGTACTAGCGGGCGGGGAGAATGAGCAGTTCTTC. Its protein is CASSSSVLAGGENEQFF. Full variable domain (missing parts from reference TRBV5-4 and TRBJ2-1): ETGVTQSPTHLIKTRGQQVTLRCSSQSGHNTVSWYQQALGQGPQFIFQYYREEENGRGNFPPRFSGLQFPNYSSELNVNALELDDSALYLCASSSSVLAGGENEQFFGPGTRLTVL.

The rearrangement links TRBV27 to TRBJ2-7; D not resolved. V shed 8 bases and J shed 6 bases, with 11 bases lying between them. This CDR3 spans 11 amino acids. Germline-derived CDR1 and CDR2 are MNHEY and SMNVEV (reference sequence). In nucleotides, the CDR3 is TGTGCCAGCCGCCGAGATCTCGAGCAGTACTTC. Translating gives CASRRDLEQYF.

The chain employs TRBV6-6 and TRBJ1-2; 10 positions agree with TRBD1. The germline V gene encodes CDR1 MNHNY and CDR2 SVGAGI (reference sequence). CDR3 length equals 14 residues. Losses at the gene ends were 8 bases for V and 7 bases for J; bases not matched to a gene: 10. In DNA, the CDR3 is TGTGCCAGCGGTCGACAGGGGGCGCTTGTTGGCTACACCTTC. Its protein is CASGRQGALVGYTF.

The CDR3 nucleotides are TGCGCCAGCAGCCAAGATGGACGGGCAGGGGTTTCACCCCTCCACTTT. It encodes CASSQDGRAGVSPLHF. This chain links TRBV4-3 with TRBJ1-6; tentatively, D is TRBD1 (6 bases). V was cut by 0 bases and J by 9 bases, with 15 bases left in between. The CDR3 contains 16 residues. Germline values: CDR1 LGHNA, CDR2 YSLEER.

The CDR3: CASSPRLTGNTGELFF. Written as DNA, the CDR3 is TGTGCCAGCTCACCACGCCTGACAGGAAACACCGGGGAGCTGTTTTTT. The J gene is TRBJ2-2, the V gene TRBV18, with a possible D match to TRBD1 (6 bases). The CDR3 runs 16 residues. V was pared by 1 base and J by 2 bases, with 11 bases between. Germline CDR1 KGHSH, CDR2 LQKENI.

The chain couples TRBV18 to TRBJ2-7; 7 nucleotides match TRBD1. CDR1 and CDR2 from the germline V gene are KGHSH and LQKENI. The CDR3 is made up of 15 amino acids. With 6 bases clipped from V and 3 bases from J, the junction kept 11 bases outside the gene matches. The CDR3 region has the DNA TGTGCCAGCTCGCTCACAGGGGACGCTCTCTACGAGCAGTACTTC. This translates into CASSLTGDALYEQYF.

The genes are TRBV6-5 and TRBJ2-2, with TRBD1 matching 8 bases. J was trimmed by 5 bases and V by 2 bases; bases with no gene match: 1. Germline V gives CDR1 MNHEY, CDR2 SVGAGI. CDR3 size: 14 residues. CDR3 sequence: CASSYQGATGELFF. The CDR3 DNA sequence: TGTGCCAGCAGTTACCAGGGGGCAACCGGGGAGCTGTTTTTT.

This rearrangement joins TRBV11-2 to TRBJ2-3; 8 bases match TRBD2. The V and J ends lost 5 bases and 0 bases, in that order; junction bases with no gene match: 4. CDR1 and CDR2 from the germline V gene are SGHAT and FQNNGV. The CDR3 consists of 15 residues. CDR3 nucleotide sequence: TGTGCCAGCAGCATTAGCGGGGCTAGCACAGATACGCAGTATTTT. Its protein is CASSISGASTDTQYF.

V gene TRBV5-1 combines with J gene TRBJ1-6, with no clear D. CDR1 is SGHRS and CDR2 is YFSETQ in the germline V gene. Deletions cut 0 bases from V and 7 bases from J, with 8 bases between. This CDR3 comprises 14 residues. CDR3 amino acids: CASSLAGLNSPLHF. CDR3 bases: TGCGCCAGCAGCTTGGCCGGGTTGAATTCACCCCTCCACTTT.

For the CDR3, the DNA is TGTGCCAGCAGCACCAGTTTACGACAACAGACCCAGTACTTC. Protein sequence: CASSTSLRQQTQYF. V and J are TRBV28 and TRBJ2-5; D unresolved. Germline CDR1 is MDHEN and CDR2 is SYDVKM. The length of the CDR3 is 14 residues. V lost 6 bases and J 6 bases, leaving 17 bases between the germline ends.

CDR3 nucleotides: TGTGCCAGTATCCCGAGCGGGGGAGGTGGAAATACGCAGTATTTT. It yields the protein CASIPSGGGGNTQYF. The chain has TRBV19 and TRBJ2-3; 8 nucleotides align to TRBD2. This CDR3 is built from 15 residues. V was clipped by 7 bases and J by 7 bases; unmatched bases: 13. Per the germline V gene, CDR1 is LNHDA and CDR2 is SQIVND (reference sequence).

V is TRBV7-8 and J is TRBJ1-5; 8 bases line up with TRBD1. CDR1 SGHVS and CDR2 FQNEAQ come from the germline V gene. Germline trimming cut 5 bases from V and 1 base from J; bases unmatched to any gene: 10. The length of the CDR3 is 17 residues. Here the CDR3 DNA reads TGTGCCAGCAGCCTTCAGACAGGGGCTGTAAGCAATCAGCCCCAGCATTTT. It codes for CASSLQTGAVSNQPQHF.

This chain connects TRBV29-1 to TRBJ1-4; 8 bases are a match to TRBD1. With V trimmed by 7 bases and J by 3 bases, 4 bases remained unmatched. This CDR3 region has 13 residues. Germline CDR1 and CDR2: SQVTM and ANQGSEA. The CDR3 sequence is CSATGDANEKLFF. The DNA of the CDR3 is TGCAGCGCGACAGGGGATGCTAATGAAAAACTGTTTTTT.

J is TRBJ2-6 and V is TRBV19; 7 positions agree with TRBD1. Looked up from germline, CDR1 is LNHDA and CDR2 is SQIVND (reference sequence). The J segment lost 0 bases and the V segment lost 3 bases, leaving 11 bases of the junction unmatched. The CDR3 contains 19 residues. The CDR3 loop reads CASSINPGQKVSGANVLTF. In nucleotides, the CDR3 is TGTGCCAGTAGTATCAATCCGGGACAGAAAGTCTCTGGGGCCAACGTCCTGACTTTC.

The CDR3 bases are TGCGCCAGCAGCTCCGGACTGGGCCAAGAGACCCAGTACTTC. It specifies CASSSGLGQETQYF. The chain couples TRBV5-1 to TRBJ2-5, with D possibly being TRBD2 (5 bases). The CDR3 consists of 14 residues. Trimming took off 3 bases at V and 1 base at J, with 10 bases between the two ends. The germline V gene has CDR1 SGHRS and CDR2 YFSETQ.

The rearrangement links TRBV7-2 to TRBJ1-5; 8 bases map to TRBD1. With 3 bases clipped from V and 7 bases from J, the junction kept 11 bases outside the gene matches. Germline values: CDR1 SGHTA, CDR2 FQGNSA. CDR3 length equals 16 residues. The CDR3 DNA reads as TGTGCCAGCAGCTTTAGAGGACAGGGCGGTCGGCAGCCCCAGCATTTT. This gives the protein CASSFRGQGGRQPQHF. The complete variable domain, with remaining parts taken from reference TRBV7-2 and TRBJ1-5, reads GAGVSQSPSNKVTEKGKDVELRCDPISGHTALYWYRQSLGQGLEFLIYFQGNSAPDKSGLPSDRFSAERTGGSVSTLTIQRTQQEDSAVYLCASSFRGQGGRQPQHFGDGTRLSIL.

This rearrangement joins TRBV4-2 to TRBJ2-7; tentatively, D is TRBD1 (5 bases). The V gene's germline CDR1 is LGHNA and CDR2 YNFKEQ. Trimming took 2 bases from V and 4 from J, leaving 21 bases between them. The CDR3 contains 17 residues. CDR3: CASSQQAQENSPYEQYF. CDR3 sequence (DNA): TGTGCCAGCAGCCAACAGGCACAGGAGAATAGCCCGTACGAGCAGTACTTC.

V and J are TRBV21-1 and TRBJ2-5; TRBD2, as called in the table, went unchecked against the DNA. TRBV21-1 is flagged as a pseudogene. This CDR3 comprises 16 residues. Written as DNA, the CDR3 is TGTGCCAGCAGCAAAGATAAGCGGGGGGCGTATGAGACCCAGTACTTC. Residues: CASSKDKRGAYETQYF.

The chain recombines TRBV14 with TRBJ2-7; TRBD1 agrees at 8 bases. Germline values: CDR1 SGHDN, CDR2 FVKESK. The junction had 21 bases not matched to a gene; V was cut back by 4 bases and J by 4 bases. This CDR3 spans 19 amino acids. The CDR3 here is CASSPQVVSLTGEIYEQYF. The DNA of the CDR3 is TGTGCCAGCAGCCCTCAAGTGGTTAGTCTGACAGGGGAAATTTACGAGCAGTACTTC. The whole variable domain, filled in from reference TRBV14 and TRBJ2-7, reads EAGVTQFPSHSVIEKGQTVTLRCDPISGHDNLYWYRRVMGKEIKFLLHFVKESKQDESGMPNNRFLAERTGGTYSTLKVQPAELEDSGVYFCASSPQVVSLTGEIYEQYFGPGTRLTVT.

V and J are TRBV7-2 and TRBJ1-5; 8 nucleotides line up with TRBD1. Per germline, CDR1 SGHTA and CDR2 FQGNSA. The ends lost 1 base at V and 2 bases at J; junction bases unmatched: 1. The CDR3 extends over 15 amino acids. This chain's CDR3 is CASSLETGGNQPQHF. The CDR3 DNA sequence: TGTGCCAGCAGCTTAGAGACAGGGGGCAATCAGCCCCAGCATTTT.

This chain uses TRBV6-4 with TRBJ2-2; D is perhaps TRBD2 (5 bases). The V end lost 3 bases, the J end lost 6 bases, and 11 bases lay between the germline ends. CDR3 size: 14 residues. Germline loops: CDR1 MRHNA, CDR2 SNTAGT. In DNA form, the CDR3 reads TGTGCCAGCAGTGAGGGAGCGTGGGCCGGGGAGCTGTTTTTT. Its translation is CASSEGAWAGELFF.

The CDR3, as DNA: TGTGCCAGCAGCCCCGGCAGACAGGGAGACTATGGCTACACCTTC. Its translation: CASSPGRQGDYGYTF. This chain uses TRBV7-2 with TRBJ1-2; 7 nucleotides line up with TRBD1. The germline V gene has CDR1 SGHTA and CDR2 FQGNSA. The CDR3 loop spans 15 amino acids. V was clipped by 5 bases and J by 3 bases; unmatched bases: 9.